The source of this T cell receptor (beta chain) is a study of blood T cell repertoires in COVID-19. Original processing methods: The assay estimated nucleated cells by amplifying reference gene primers. Sequencing used immunoSEQ multiplex PCR; TCRdb keeps in-frame clones, though not all of them. D and trimming were read from the DNA, whereas the V and J calls and clone size are those reported in that table. The sample gives approximately 270,000 clones, about 87% of which show up once; about 4% is in the top ten. Germline V gene data show CDR1 as LNHDA and CDR2 as SQIVND (reference sequence). There are 17 residues in the CDR3. Trimming cost V 5 bases and J 0 bases, with 14 bases left between them.

Sequenced: PBMCs or T cells enriched from blood (not recorded which). The chain carries TRBV19 and TRBJ2-6; the D gene is possibly TRBD2 (5 bases). The clonotype originates from a woman aged 25 to 39 with acute COVID-19. CDR3 sequence reads: CASSPKGASSGANVLTF. The DNA for the CDR3 is TGTGCCAGTAGTCCCAAGGGAGCCAGCTCTGGGGCCAACGTCCTGACTTTC.